These T cell receptor beta chains were read from a single sample in a study of blood T cell repertoires in COVID-19. Clones were read by immunoSEQ multiplex PCR, and TCRdb kept only the in-frame ones, dropping some. Of about 190,000 clones in the sample, around 84% were seen once. The specimen sequenced was peripheral blood. These receptors were obtained from a young man with active or convalescent COVID-19. Both conserved end residues are part of each CDR3. The D gene is left open where the match is weak. Clone size is given for some rows only: seen once, a few or many times, or a class if the clone is expanded.

J: TRBJ1-4
D: TRBD1
size: -
V: TRBV5-6
DNA: TGTGCCAGCAGCTTGGCCGGTCAGGGGGCTTTTGCGGAAAAACTGTTTTTT
CDR3: CASSLAGQGAFAEKLFF

J: TRBJ1-2
D: TRBD1
size: -
V: TRBV25-1
DNA: TGTGCCAGCTCTACAGGGGCCAGTGGCTACACCTTC
CDR3: CASSTGASGYTF

J: TRBJ1-3
D: TRBD1
size: -
V: TRBV28
DNA: TGTGCCAGCAGTTTCGAGACAGGGGGAAGAAACACCATATATTTT
CDR3: CASSFETGGRNTIYF

J: TRBJ1-6
D: TRBD1
size: -
V: TRBV6-5
DNA: TGTGCCAGCACACGGACAGGGGGTAGGGCCCTCCACTTT
CDR3: CASTRTGGRALHF

J: TRBJ2-3
D: -
size: -
V: TRBV6-5
DNA: TGTGCCAGCAGTTTTTCAGGGTACAGTACGCAGTATTTT
CDR3: CASSFSGYSTQYF

J: TRBJ2-1
D: -
size: few
V: TRBV11-2
DNA: TGTGCCAGCAGCTTCGGGGATGAGCAGTTCTTC
CDR3: CASSFGDEQFF

J: TRBJ1-5
D: -
size: once
V: TRBV30
DNA: TGTGCCTGGAGTAACGCCGCAGGCAATCAGCCCCAGCATTTT
CDR3: CAWSNAAGNQPQHF

J: TRBJ1-3
D: -
size: -
V: TRBV25-1
DNA: TGTGCCAGCAGTGAATGGGCCGACTCTGGAAACACCATATATTTT
CDR3: CASSEWADSGNTIYF

J: TRBJ1-1
D: -
size: -
V: TRBV9
DNA: TGTGCCAGCAGCGCATCGGGCTCACGAGGGACTGAAGCTTTCTTT
CDR3: CASSASGSRGTEAFF

J: TRBJ2-3
D: -
size: few
V: TRBV4-3
DNA: TGCGCCAGCAGCCAAGATAGCGTGCTCACAGATACGCAGTATTTT
CDR3: CASSQDSVLTDTQYF

J: TRBJ2-2
D: TRBD1
size: -
V: TRBV6-5
DNA: TGTGCCAGCAACAGGGGGACCCCCGGGGCCGGGGAGCTGTTTTTT
CDR3: CASNRGTPGAGELFF

J: TRBJ2-1
D: -
size: -
V: TRBV29-1
DNA: TGCAGCGTTGAGGGCCGGGACTCCTTGGGTGAGCAGTTCTTC
CDR3: CSVEGRDSLGEQFF

J: TRBJ2-2
D: -
size: -
V: TRBV12-3/TRBV12-4
DNA: TGTGCCAGCAGTTTAATCGGCGGGGAGCTGTTTTTT
CDR3: CASSLIGGELFF

J: TRBJ1-6
D: -
size: few
V: TRBV7-2
DNA: TGTGCCAGCAGACATATCGGAAGGCACTCTAGTGTTAATTCACCCCTCCACTTT
CDR3: CASRHIGRHSSVNSPLHF

J: TRBJ1-2
D: TRBD1
size: -
V: TRBV11-3
DNA: TGTGCCAGCAGCTCCGTAGGGGACAGGATCTATGGCTACACCTTC
CDR3: CASSSVGDRIYGYTF

J: TRBJ2-3
D: TRBD1
size: -
V: TRBV29-1
DNA: TGCAGCGTCCGGCCAACCCCCCTAGAGGGGGCAGAGCAGTATTTT
CDR3: CSVRPTPLEGAEQYF

J: TRBJ2-2
D: TRBD2
size: -
V: TRBV2
DNA: TGTGCCAGCAGTGGGTCAGGCAGCGGGAGGGCCCACGGGGAGCTGTTTTTT
CDR3: CASSGSGSGRAHGELFF

J: TRBJ2-6
D: -
size: -
V: TRBV19
DNA: TGTGCCAGTAGTATACTGGGGGGGGGCCCCGGGGCCAACGTCCTGACTTTC
CDR3: CASSILGGGPGANVLTF

J: TRBJ2-1
D: -
size: once
V: TRBV9
DNA: TGTGCCAGCAGCGCCGGACCGCGGGTCGAGCAGTTCTTC
CDR3: CASSAGPRVEQFF

J: TRBJ1-3
D: -
size: -
V: TRBV3-1/TRBV3-2
DNA: TGTGCCAGCAGCCAAGAGTCGCTGGGCCCGGCTGGAAACACCATATATTTT
CDR3: CASSQESLGPAGNTIYF

J: TRBJ1-2
D: TRBD1
size: once
V: TRBV7-8
DNA: TGTGCCAGCAGCTTAGGGCCCCTGACAGGGGCGACCGGCTATGGCTACACCTTC
CDR3: CASSLGPLTGATGYGYTF

J: TRBJ1-1
D: TRBD1
size: -
V: TRBV28
DNA: TGTGCCAGCAGACCCGGGACAGCGACTGAAGCTTTCTTT
CDR3: CASRPGTATEAFF

J: TRBJ2-3
D: -
size: -
V: TRBV14
DNA: TGTGCCAGCAGCCGATACAGGGCGAATTTGGATACGCAGTATTTT
CDR3: CASSRYRANLDTQYF

J: TRBJ1-3
D: TRBD1
size: -
V: TRBV6-1
DNA: TGTGCCAGCAGTGAGGTTGCGGACAGGGGGCGTGGAAACACCATATATTTT
CDR3: CASSEVADRGRGNTIYF

J: TRBJ2-1
D: TRBD1
size: -
V: TRBV4-1
DNA: TGCGCCAGCAGCCAAGAGGACAGGTCGGATGAGCAGTTCTTC
CDR3: CASSQEDRSDEQFF

J: TRBJ2-2
D: -
size: -
V: TRBV6-1
DNA: TGTGCCAGCAGTGAATCGGGCCAGGGAGGTTTCGGCACCGGGGAGCTGTTTTTT
CDR3: CASSESGQGGFGTGELFF

J: TRBJ1-2
D: -
size: -
V: TRBV7-2
DNA: TGTGCCAGCAGCCAAAGTCGGGGGAACTATGGCTACACCTTC
CDR3: CASSQSRGNYGYTF

J: TRBJ1-3
D: -
size: -
V: TRBV27
DNA: TGTGCCAGCAGGGAGGGGCGGACCATATATTTT
CDR3: CASREGRTIYF

J: TRBJ2-7
D: -
size: -
V: TRBV12-5
DNA: TGTGCTAGTGGTTTGACCCCCGATGGAGGAGTAAGAATTGACGAGCAGTACTTC
CDR3: CASGLTPDGGVRIDEQYF